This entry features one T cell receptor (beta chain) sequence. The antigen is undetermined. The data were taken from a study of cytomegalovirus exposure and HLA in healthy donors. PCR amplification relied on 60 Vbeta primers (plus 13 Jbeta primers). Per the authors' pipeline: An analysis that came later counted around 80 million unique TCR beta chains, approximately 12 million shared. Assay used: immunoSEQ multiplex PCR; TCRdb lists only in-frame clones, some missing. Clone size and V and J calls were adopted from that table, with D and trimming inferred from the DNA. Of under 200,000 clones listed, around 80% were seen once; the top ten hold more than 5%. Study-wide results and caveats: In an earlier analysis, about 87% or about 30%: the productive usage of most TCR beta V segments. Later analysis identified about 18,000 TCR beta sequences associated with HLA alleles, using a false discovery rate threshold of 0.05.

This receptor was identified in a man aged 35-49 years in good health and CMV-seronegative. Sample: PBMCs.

CDR3 sequence (DNA): TGCGCCAGCAGCTTGGGGGGACAGGGATACTATGGCTACACCTTC. It translates to CASSLGGQGYYGYTF. The genes are TRBV5-1 and TRBJ1-2, with 9 bases lining up with TRBD1. CDR1 is SGHRS, CDR2 YFSETQ, per germline. The CDR3 consists of 15 residues. The junction had 3 bases not matched to a gene; V was cut back by 0 bases and J by 3 bases.